Given below is one T cell receptor beta chain in context. Which antigen it targets is not known. The input lacks base qualities; no much larger clone sits a single base away. Patients with autoimmune disease history or receiving systemic immunosuppression were excluded from the trial. Peripheral blood for TCR sequencing was drawn from every dose cohort at baseline, at cycle 4 day 1 and at cycle 7 day 1. Samples were obtained from an open-label, multicenter, first-in-human phase I dose-escalation trial of ivuxolimab. The trial enrolled adults with locally advanced or metastatic head and neck squamous cell, hepatocellular, melanoma or renal cell carcinoma. Before TCR sequencing, CD4+ T cells and CD8+ T cells were sorted from peripheral blood as separate populations. The data are from a study of OX40 agonist ivuxolimab in advanced cancers. In terms of the full investigation: Ivuxolimab was a fully human IgG2 agonistic monoclonal antibody targeting the costimulatory receptor OX40 (CD134). The paper covers the monotherapy dose-escalation part of the phase I ivuxolimab trial, which included N of about 50 patients. Partial responses occurred in three dose-escalation patients: two with cutaneous melanoma and one with hepatocellular carcinoma. Peripheral TCRbeta sequencing aimed to test whether ivuxolimab altered TCR sequence diversity and caused clonal T-cell expansion. Patients were allowed to have had prior anti-PD-1, anti-PD-L1 or anti-CTLA-4 therapy, and 40% of the dose-escalation patients had previously received checkpoint inhibitors. Intravenous ivuxolimab was administered to patients every 2 weeks at six dose levels: 0.01, 0.1, 0.3, 1.5, 3 and 10 mg/kg. In the dose-escalation cohort, roughly 80% of patients were male, and the mean age was approximately 64 years, with a range of about 23 to 90. Of the approximately 50 dose-escalation patients, hepatocellular carcinoma was present in around 20, melanoma in about 15, renal cell carcinoma in 9 and head and neck cancer in 9.

What the work shows at the level of the full study, not this receptor alone: Low levels of normalized T-cell clonal expansion were also shown by some nonresponding patients. In the 0.1-3.0 mg/kg groups, partial responders had among the lowest normalized peripheral clonal expansion, particularly in CD8+ T cells. At doses of 0.1 to 3.0 mg/kg, clonal expansion of both CD4+ and CD8+ blood T cells was observed from baseline to week 6. After ivuxolimab, CD8+ T cells had more expanded clones than CD4+ T cells on average. The antigen specificity of the clonally expanded peripheral T cells was not determined.

Genomic DNA was extracted from sorted cells for sequencing of the TCRbeta CDR3 region. The immunoSEQ Assay was used for sequencing of TCRbeta CDR3 regions. The clones in this table, taken by TCRdb from immuneACCESS, are in-frame only. Not every clone is retained; where verified, under half of the shortfall comes from an unresolved V gene, and the cause of the rest is unknown. Here the sample has 57,000 or so clones; approximately 86% occur a single time. The ten most abundant clones make up 3.5% to 5% of the sample. This clonotype was sampled from an adult with an advanced solid tumor such as melanoma, head and neck, liver or kidney cancer. Sample: CD4+ or CD8+ T cells sorted from blood, taken in a trial of the OX40 agonist ivuxolimab.

The CDR3 amino acid sequence is: CATSRDLTGAHTEAFF. The DNA reads TGTGCCACCAGCAGAGATTTGACAGGGGCACACACTGAAGCTTTCTTT. The chain employs TRBV15 and TRBJ1-1; TRBD1 lines up with 8 middle nucleotides. The CDR3 runs 16 amino acids, cysteine and phenylalanine included. Of all the DNA, just the CDR3 is kept, 48 bases in frame from base 1. V is cut back by 0 bases and J by 3 bases, with 6 bases in the junction unmatched. CDR1 and CDR2 are drawn from the germline V gene (reference sequence): LNHNV, YYDKDF.